This T cell receptor (beta chain) was profiled in a study of identical twins (dated by TCRdb to about 2016). General notes on the study: To test whether fetal clonotypes persist, this study deep-sequenced TCR alpha and beta repertoires from monozygotic twins, from unrelated adults of various ages, and from cord blood. To rule out contamination, replicate twin experiments were performed at different times with different library preparation protocols. The research as a whole found: Because the same donors could not be followed over many years, conclusions were based on cross-sectional statistical analysis. The excess sharing between twins in beta out-of-frame sequences was weaker because fewer shared sequences reduced the signal-to-noise ratio. Compared with coincidental sharing between unrelated individuals, an excess of low generation-probability sequences was observed among out-of-frame TCR alpha sequences shared between twins. In monozygotic twins, recombination models systematically underestimated out-of-frame TCR alpha sharing, but the models matched the sharing seen between unrelated individuals. Fewer insertions were carried by abundant cord blood beta clonotypes; a weaker similar trend was observed in young adult naive repertoires, while no such trend was observed in memory repertoires. Invariant T cells such as MAIT and iNKT could partly confound zero-insertion analyses, though diverse VJ usage argued against this for most clonotypes.

V sheds 4 bases and J sheds 7 bases, leaving 17 bases between their ends. The germline V gene supplies CDR1 MDHEN and CDR2 SYDVKM. The CDR3 holds 15 amino acids from the cysteine to the phenylalanine. Only the CDR3 part of the read is kept: 45 bases, read in frame from the first base. There are a few counts of this clonotype. The antigen it recognizes is unknown. The sample holds no much larger clone one base away, and base qualities are not on file. Every donor was a healthy Caucasian. The twin cohort comprised three pairs of female monozygotic twins, all aged about 18 to 29 years. Positive isolation kits from Invitrogen were used to isolate CD4+ and CD8+ T cell populations. To prepare the library, 5' RACE was applied. The sequencer was an Illumina HiSeq 2000. Template switching added a universal primer binding site, and the final cDNA carried a unique molecular identifier that allowed TCR cDNA molecules to be counted accurately. First-strand cDNA for TCR alpha and beta chains was synthesized from specific primers in the conserved constant-segment region. To control for contamination, every cDNA library carried two barcodes: a SMART-Mk sample barcode plus Illumina barcodes. TruSeq adapter sequences and Illumina sample barcodes were added in two successive PCR steps. The Illumina HiSeq platform was used with custom primers to sequence TCR alpha and beta cDNA libraries. As for the original processing: Unique molecular identifiers were extracted from raw reads with MiGEC, and CDR3 positions were determined with MiXCR. Recombination models were inferred per individual with the repgenHMM and IGoR tools using an EM algorithm. Shared clonotype analysis was performed with the tcR package in R, normalizing sharing by the product of cloneset sizes. To study raw recombination free of thymic and clonal selection effects, out-of-frame nonproductive sequences were analyzed. TCRdb reworked the public reads: Q25 trimming with fastp, MiXCR clone assembly, productive beta chains retained. Under each unique CDR3 protein, matching rows form one entry showing the most common genes and DNA. The V and J calls were not made by the authors but by TCRdb's processing. In all, the sample holds 350,000 to 600,000 distinct CDR3 sequences, and 12% to 15% of those were seen once. Clones ranked in the top ten supply around 0.48% of the sample.

This sample was shared with a second study, whose subject was yellow fever vaccine responses in identical twins. The second study also describes: According to the authors, in identical twins the way T cells responded to vaccination appeared partly convergent and partly personalized. The study precisely tracked vaccine-responding T cell clones in identical twins.

Sequencing was done on a sample of CD4+ T cells sorted from blood. The rearranged chain carries TRBV28 and TRBJ2-1; the D gene identity is not certain. The receptor was isolated from a woman in her late teens or twenties in good health. The CDR3 sequence is CASSSGSKLLNEQFF. In nucleotides, the sequence is TGTGCCAGCAGTTCCGGATCCAAGCTTCTTAATGAGCAGTTCTTC.